The next 18 T cell receptor beta chains were all read from a single sample in a study of blood T cell repertoires in COVID-19 (dated by TCRdb to 2020 to 2022). The library was obtained by the immunoSEQ multiplex PCR assay. TCRdb stores this immuneACCESS table with in-frame sequences only. Part of the clones is absent; in the studies checked, under half of the shortfall reflects unresolved V genes, and no reason is known for the rest. A total of 250,000 to 350,000 clones appear in this sample, about 88% of them only once. The ten largest clonotypes hold 2.6% of the sample. Sequenced: PBMCs or T cells enriched from blood (not recorded which). The receptors were gathered from a man aged 60-69 years who had recovered from COVID-19.

About this clone: Mismatch with germline at one junction end may stem from a read error. CDR3 nucleotide sequence: TGTGCTAGCAGATCTTTTGAGGGGGGGAGCACAGATACGCAGTATTTT. It is translated as CASRSFEGGSTDTQYF. V and J are TRBV7-7 and TRBJ2-3; the D gene is possibly TRBD2 (7 bases). Germline V CDR1 and CDR2: SSHAT, FNYEAQ (reference sequence). The CDR3 loop spans 16 amino acids.

This chain joins TRBV24-1 and TRBJ2-1; a possible D gene is TRBD2 (5 bases). Looked up from germline, CDR1 is KGHDR and CDR2 is SFDVKD. V was trimmed by 3 bases and J by 11 bases, leaving 16 bases between them. CDR3 size: 14 residues. DNA of the CDR3: TGTGCCACCAGTGATACAACTAGTCGCCCAAAGCAGTTCTTC. This codes for CATSDTTSRPKQFF.

The chain has TRBV3-1 (or the pseudogene TRBV3-2) and TRBJ2-1, with D possibly being TRBD2 (6 bases). Germline values: CDR1 LGHDT, CDR2 YNNKEL (reference sequence). V shed 4 bases and J shed 4 bases, with 14 bases lying between them. The CDR3 has 15 residues. CDR3 DNA: TGTGCCAGCAGCCTCATAGGGCGGGGTTACAATGAGCAGTTCTTC. Amino acid sequence: CASSLIGRGYNEQFF.

As DNA, the CDR3 is TGTGCCAGCAGCCAAGCGTCAGGGCCCCATTATGAGCAGTTCTTC. Protein sequence: CASSQASGPHYEQFF. The genes are TRBV14 and TRBJ2-1; TRBD1 is a possible D gene (5 bases). The CDR3 length is 15 residues. Trimming cost V 1 base and J 8 bases, with 15 bases left between them. Germline V lookup: CDR1 SGHDN, CDR2 FVKESK.

This clone was observed once. V gene TRBV6-2 or TRBV6-3 combines with J gene TRBJ2-7; no definite D call. The CDR3 has 13 residues. V was pared by 4 bases and J by 2 bases, with 9 bases between. Germline V CDR1 and CDR2: MNHEY, SVGEGT. The CDR3 here is CASSLVTPYEQYF. The DNA of the CDR3 is TGTGCCAGCAGTTTAGTGACACCCTACGAGCAGTACTTC.

V gene TRBV6-1 combines with J gene TRBJ2-7, with 7 bases that match TRBD2. CDR1 is MNHNS and CDR2 is SASEGT in the germline V gene. The ends lost 11 bases at V and 3 bases at J; junction bases unmatched: 10. The CDR3 has 13 residues. The CDR3 here is CAAQPREDYEQYF. Written as DNA, the CDR3 is TGTGCCGCACAACCCCGGGAGGACTACGAGCAGTACTTC.

The chain carries TRBV2 and TRBJ2-1; D might be TRBD2 (5 bases). This CDR3 spans 18 amino acids. The germline CDR1 and CDR2 sequences are SNHLY and FYNNEI. Between the trimmed V and J ends, which lost 6 bases and 8 bases, there was a span of 29 bases. The CDR3 region is CASRPSSTGLPEDHEQFF. Here the CDR3 DNA reads TGTGCCAGCAGACCATCGTCTACCGGACTCCCAGAGGACCATGAGCAGTTCTTC.

The CDR3 sequence: CASSYSTSGSDTQYF. Written as DNA, the CDR3 is TGTGCCAGCAGTTACTCGACCAGCGGGTCCGATACGCAGTATTTT. The J gene is TRBJ2-3, the V gene TRBV6-5, with TRBD2 as a possible D gene (6 bases). The CDR3 extends over 15 amino acids. CDR1 and CDR2 from the germline V gene are MNHEY and SVGAGI. Between the trimmed V and J ends, which lost 0 bases and 6 bases, there was a span of 13 bases.

The CDR3 region is CASSQSRDAGDIQYF. The CDR3 DNA sequence: TGTGCCAGCAGCCAATCCCGGGACGCAGGGGACATTCAGTACTTC. The J gene is TRBJ2-4, the V gene TRBV3-1 (or the pseudogene TRBV3-2); maybe TRBD1 (6 bases). Germline CDR1 is LGHDT and CDR2 is YNNKEL (reference sequence). This CDR3 has 15 residues. V lost 2 bases, J lost 8 bases, and 16 bases lay in between.

This chain links TRBV6-5 with TRBJ2-3; D is undetermined. In germline, CDR1 is MNHEY, CDR2 SVGAGI. The V end was cut by 8 bases, the J end by 3 bases, with 6 bases between. There are 11 residues in the CDR3. The CDR3: CASLETDTQYF. CDR3 DNA: TGTGCCAGCCTGGAGACAGATACGCAGTATTTT.

The chain recombines TRBV30 with TRBJ1-2; D not resolved. This CDR3 is built from 13 residues. Germline V lookup: CDR1 GTSNPN, CDR2 SVGIG (reference sequence). Trimming removed 3 bases at V and 4 bases at J, with 12 bases between. The CDR3 is CAWRGLSLYGYTF. The DNA of the CDR3 is TGTGCCTGGAGGGGCCTAAGCCTCTATGGCTACACCTTC.

The V call is TRBV6-6, the J call TRBJ1-4; TRBD1 might be the D (5 bases). From germline, CDR1 is MNHNY and CDR2 SVGAGI (reference sequence). This CDR3 spans 14 amino acids. V was shortened by 4 bases and J by 5 bases, with 11 bases between the two germline ends. CDR3 residues: CASSWRQLNEKLFF. The DNA of the CDR3 is TGTGCCAGCAGTTGGCGACAGTTGAATGAAAAACTGTTTTTT.

The chain links TRBV18 to TRBJ2-7; 10 bases are shared with TRBD1. The germline gives CDR1 KGHSH, CDR2 LQKENI. This CDR3 spans 16 amino acids. After removal of 4 bases from V and 3 bases from J, the junction contained 9 bases not matched to a gene. The CDR3 region has the DNA TGTGCCAGCTCACGACGCCCTGGACAGGGGGACTACGAGCAGTACTTC. This codes for CASSRRPGQGDYEQYF.

The gene calls are TRBV6-5 and TRBJ2-7; maybe TRBD2 (6 bases). V shed 0 bases and J shed 5 bases, with 14 bases lying between them. This CDR3 region has 15 residues. In germline, CDR1 is MNHEY, CDR2 SVGAGI. CDR3 in amino acids: CASSYSGLPGDEQYF. The DNA of the CDR3 is TGTGCCAGCAGTTACTCGGGACTGCCCGGCGACGAGCAGTACTTC.

The chain links TRBV3-1 (or the pseudogene TRBV3-2) to TRBJ1-3; 7 bases are a match to TRBD1. Germline values: CDR1 LGHDT, CDR2 YNNKEL (reference sequence). The CDR3 totals 16 residues. V lost 4 bases, J lost 0 bases, and 6 bases stayed unmatched. The CDR3 DNA reads as TGTGCCAGCAGCCCCGGACAGGTCGTCTCTGGAAACACCATATATTTT. It is translated as CASSPGQVVSGNTIYF.

V usage is TRBV11-3 and J usage is TRBJ1-1; a possible D gene is TRBD1 (5 bases). The CDR3 loop spans 14 amino acids. Trimming left V 4 bases short and J 2 bases short, with 11 bases between. Per the germline V gene, CDR1 is SGHNT and CDR2 is YENEEA. The CDR3 bases are TGTGCCAGCAGCTCGGCGGGGACCAACACTGAAGCTTTCTTT. Encoded protein: CASSSAGTNTEAFF.

This clone was seen a handful of times. The J gene is TRBJ2-3, the V gene TRBV6-5, with D possibly being TRBD2 (6 bases). The CDR3 contains 13 residues. The V gene's germline CDR1 is MNHEY and CDR2 SVGAGI. Trimming cost V 6 bases and J 0 bases, with 7 bases left between them. Written as DNA, the CDR3 is TGTGCCAGCAGGCGGGACAGCACAGATACGCAGTATTTT. This encodes CASRRDSTDTQYF.

The chain couples TRBV11-1 to TRBJ1-2; 7 nucleotides line up with TRBD1. The trim removed 5 bases at V and 4 bases at J, leaving 4 bases unmatched. Germline lookup yields CDR1 SGHAT and CDR2 FQDESV (reference sequence). The CDR3 is 13 amino acids. DNA for the CDR3: TGTGCCAGCAGCCCCAGACAGGGCTATGGCTACACCTTC. Amino acids: CASSPRQGYGYTF.